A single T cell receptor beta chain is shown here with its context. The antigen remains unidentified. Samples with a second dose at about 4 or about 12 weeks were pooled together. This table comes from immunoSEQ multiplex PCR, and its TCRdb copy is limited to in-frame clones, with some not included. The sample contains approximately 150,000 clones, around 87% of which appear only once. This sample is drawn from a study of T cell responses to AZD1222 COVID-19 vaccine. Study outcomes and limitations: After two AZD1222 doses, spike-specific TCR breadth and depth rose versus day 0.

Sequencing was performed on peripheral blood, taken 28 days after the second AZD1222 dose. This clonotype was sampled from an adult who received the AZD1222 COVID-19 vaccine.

CDR3: CASSNERAQHNYGYTF. CDR3 bases: TGTGCCAGCAGCAACGAACGGGCCCAGCACAACTATGGCTACACCTTC. The chain carries TRBV11-1 and TRBJ1-2; D gene ambiguous. The V end was cut by 5 bases, the J end by 2 bases, with 18 bases between. This CDR3 contains 16 residues. The germline gives CDR1 SGHAT, CDR2 FQDESV (reference sequence).